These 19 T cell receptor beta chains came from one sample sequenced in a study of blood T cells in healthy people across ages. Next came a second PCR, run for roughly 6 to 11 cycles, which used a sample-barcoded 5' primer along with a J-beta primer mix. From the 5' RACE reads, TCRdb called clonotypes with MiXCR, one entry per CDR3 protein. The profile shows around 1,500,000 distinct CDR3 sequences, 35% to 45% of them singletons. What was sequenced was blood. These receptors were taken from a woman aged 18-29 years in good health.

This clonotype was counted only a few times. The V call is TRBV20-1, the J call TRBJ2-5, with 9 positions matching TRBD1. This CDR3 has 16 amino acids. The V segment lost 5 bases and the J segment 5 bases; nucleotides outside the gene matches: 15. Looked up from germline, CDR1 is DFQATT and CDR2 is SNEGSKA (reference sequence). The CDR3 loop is CSAPGTGTHWGETQYF. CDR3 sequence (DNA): TGCAGTGCTCCCGGGACAGGGACGCACTGGGGGGAGACCCAGTACTTC.

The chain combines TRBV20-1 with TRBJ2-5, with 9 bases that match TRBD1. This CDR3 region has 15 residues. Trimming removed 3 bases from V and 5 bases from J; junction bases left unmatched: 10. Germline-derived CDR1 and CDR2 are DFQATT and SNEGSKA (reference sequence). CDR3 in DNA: TGCAGTGCTAGCTCGACAGGGGGTACGCGGGAGACCCAGTACTTC. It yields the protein CSASSTGGTRETQYF.

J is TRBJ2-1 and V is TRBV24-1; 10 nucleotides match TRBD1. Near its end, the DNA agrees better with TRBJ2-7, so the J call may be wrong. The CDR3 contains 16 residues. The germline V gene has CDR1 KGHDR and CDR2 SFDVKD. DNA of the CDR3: TGTGCCACCAGTGACAGGACAGGGGGGTCCTACAATGAGCAGTACTTC. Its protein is CATSDRTGGSYNEQYF.

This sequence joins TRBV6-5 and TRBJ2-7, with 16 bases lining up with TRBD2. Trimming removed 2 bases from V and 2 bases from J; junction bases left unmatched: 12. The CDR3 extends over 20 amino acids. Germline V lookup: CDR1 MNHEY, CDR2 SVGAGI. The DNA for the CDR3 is TGTGCCAGCAGTTACGCACCGGGACTAGCGGGAGGGCTCCCTACCTACGAGCAGTACTTC. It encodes CASSYAPGLAGGLPTYEQYF.

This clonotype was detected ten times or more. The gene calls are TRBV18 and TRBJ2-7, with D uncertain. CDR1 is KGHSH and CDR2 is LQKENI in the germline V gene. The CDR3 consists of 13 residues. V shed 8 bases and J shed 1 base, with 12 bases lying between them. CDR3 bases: TGTGCCAGCAGCCCCCTGGGGTCCTACGAGCAGTACTTC. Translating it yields CASSPLGSYEQYF.

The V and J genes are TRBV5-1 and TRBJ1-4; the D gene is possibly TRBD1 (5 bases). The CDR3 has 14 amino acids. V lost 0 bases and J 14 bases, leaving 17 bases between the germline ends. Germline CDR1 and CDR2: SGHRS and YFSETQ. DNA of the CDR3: TGCGCCAGCAGCTTGGGATCAAGAGGGGCATGGCTGTTTTTT. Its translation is CASSLGSRGAWLFF. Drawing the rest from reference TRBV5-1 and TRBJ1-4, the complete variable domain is KAGVTQTPRYLIKTRGQQVTLSCSPISGHRSVSWYQQTPGQGLQFLFEYFSETQRNKGNFPGRFSGRQFSNSRSEMNVSTLELGDSALYLCASSLGSRGAWLFFGSGTQLSVL.

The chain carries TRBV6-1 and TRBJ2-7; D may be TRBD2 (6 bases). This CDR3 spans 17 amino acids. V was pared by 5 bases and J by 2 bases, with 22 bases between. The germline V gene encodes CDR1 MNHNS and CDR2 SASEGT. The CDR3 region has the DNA TGTGCCAGCAGTAAATTAGGGACGGGAGCTACCACCTACGAGCAGTACTTC. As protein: CASSKLGTGATTYEQYF.

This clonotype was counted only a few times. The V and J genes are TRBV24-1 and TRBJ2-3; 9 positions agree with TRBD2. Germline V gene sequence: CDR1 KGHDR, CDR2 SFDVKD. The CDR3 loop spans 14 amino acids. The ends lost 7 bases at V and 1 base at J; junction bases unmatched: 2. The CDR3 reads CATSQRGGTDTQYF. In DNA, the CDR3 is TGTGCCACCAGCCAGCGGGGGGGCACAGATACGCAGTATTTT.

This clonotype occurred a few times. CDR3 DNA sequence: TGTGCCAGCAGGTGGGGCGGCGAGCAGTACTTC. It codes for CASRWGGEQYF. The chain joins TRBV27 to TRBJ2-7, with a weak D call TRBD1 (5 bases). Germline loops: CDR1 MNHEY, CDR2 SMNVEV (reference sequence). Trimming shortened V by 6 bases and J by 6 bases, and 9 bases separated the two germline ends. The CDR3 loop spans 11 amino acids.

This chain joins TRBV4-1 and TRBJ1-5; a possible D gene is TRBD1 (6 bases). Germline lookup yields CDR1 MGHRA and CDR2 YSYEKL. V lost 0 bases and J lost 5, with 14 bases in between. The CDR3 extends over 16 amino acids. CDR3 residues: CASSQEVSGAYQPQHF. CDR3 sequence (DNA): TGCGCCAGCAGCCAAGAAGTATCAGGGGCCTATCAGCCCCAGCATTTT.

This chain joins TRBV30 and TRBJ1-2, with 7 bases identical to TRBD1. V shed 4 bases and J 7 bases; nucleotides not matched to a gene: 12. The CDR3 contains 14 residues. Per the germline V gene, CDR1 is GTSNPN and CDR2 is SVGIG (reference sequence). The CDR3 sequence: CAWTTRQGWGGYTF. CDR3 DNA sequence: TGTGCCTGGACTACTCGACAGGGCTGGGGTGGCTACACCTTC.

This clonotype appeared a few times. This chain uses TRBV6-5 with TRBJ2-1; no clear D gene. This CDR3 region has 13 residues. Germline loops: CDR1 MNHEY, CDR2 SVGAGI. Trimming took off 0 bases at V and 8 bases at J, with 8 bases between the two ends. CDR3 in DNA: TGTGCCAGCAGTTACTCGAAGGCAGATGAGCAGTTCTTC. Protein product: CASSYSKADEQFF.

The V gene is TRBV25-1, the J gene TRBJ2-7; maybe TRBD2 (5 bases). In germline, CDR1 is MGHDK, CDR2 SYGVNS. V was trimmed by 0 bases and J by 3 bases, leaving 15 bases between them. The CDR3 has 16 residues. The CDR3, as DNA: TGTGCCAGCAGTGAATATTCGGAGGCAGGCAGCTACGAGCAGTACTTC. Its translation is CASSEYSEAGSYEQYF.

DNA for the CDR3: TGTGCCAGCACTGAGGCCGGTGGTTCGAAGACCCAGTACTTC. As protein: CASTEAGGSKTQYF. The chain carries TRBV25-1 and TRBJ2-7; D call uncertain. The DNA end favors TRBJ2-5, so the J call may be wrong. Germline assignment: CDR1 MGHDK and CDR2 SYGVNS. This CDR3 spans 14 amino acids.

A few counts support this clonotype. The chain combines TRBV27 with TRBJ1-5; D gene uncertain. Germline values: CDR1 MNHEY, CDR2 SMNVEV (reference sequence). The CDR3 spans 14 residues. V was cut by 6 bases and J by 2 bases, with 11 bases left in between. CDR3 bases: TGTGCCAGCAGCGATTTCGGGGGCAATCAGCCCCAGCATTTT. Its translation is CASSDFGGNQPQHF.

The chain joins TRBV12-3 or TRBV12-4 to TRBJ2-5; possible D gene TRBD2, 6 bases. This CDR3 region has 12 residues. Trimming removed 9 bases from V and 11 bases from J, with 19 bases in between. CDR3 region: CASGGGTDEQYF. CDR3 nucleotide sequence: TGTGCCAGTGGTGGGGGGACGGATGAGCAGTACTTC.

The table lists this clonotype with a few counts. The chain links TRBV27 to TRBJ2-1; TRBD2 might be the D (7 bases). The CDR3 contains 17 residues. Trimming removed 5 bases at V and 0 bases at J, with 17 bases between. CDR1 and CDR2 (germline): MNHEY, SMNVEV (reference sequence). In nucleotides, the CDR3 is TGTGCCAGCAGTAAAGGCCGGGGGGCGAGCTCCTACAATGAGCAGTTCTTC. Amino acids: CASSKGRGASSYNEQFF.

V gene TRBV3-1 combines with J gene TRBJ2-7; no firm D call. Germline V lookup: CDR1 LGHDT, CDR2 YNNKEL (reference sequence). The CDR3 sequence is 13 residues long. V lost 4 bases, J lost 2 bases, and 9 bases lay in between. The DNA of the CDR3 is TGTGCCAGCAGCCGGAAGGGTACCTACGAGCAGTACTTC. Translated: CASSRKGTYEQYF.

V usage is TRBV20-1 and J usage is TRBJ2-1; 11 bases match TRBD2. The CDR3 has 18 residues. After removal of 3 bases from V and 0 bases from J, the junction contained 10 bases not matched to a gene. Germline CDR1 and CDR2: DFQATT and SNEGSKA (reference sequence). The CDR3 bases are TGCAGTGCTAGGGCCCCTAGCGGGGGGCTGAACTCCTACAATGAGCAGTTCTTC. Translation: CSARAPSGGLNSYNEQFF.